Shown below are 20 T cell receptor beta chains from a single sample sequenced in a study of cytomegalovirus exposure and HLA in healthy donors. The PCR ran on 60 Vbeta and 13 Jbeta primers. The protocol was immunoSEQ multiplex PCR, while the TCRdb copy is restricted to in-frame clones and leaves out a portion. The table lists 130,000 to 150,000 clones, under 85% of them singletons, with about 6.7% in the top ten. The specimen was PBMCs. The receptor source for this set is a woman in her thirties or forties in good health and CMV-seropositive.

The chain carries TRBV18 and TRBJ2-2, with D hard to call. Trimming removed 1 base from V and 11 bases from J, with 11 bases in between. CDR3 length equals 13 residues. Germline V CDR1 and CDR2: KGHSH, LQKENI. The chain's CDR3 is CASSPLNQEELFF. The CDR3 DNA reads TGTGCCAGCTCACCACTCAACCAGGAAGAGCTGTTTTTT.

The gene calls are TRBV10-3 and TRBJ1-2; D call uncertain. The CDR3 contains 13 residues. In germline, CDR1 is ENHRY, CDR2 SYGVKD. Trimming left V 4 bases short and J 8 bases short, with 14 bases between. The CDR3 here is CAISGKEGEGYTF. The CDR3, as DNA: TGTGCCATCAGTGGAAAGGAAGGAGAAGGCTACACCTTC.

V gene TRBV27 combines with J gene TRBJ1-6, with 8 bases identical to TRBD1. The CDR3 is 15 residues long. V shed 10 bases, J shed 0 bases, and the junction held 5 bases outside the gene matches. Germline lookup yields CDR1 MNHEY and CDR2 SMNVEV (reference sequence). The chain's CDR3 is CATRTGSSYNSPLHF. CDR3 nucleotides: TGTGCCACCAGGACAGGGAGCTCCTATAATTCACCCCTCCACTTT.

The CDR3 DNA is TGTGCCAGCAGTGAAGCTCGGGCTAGCGGGGGGATCGTCGAGACCCAGTACTTC. It yields the protein CASSEARASGGIVETQYF. This chain joins TRBV2 and TRBJ2-5, with 11 nucleotides matching TRBD2. The trim removed 0 bases at V and 5 bases at J, leaving 11 bases unmatched. CDR1 is SNHLY and CDR2 is FYNNEI in the germline V gene. The CDR3 extends over 18 amino acids.

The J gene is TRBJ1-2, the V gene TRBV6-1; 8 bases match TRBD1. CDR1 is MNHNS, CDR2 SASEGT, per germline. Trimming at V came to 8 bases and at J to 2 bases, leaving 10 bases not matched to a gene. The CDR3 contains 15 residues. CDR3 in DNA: TGTGCCAGCGTCAGGGGGCAAGGGTTGAACTATGGCTACACCTTC. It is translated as CASVRGQGLNYGYTF.

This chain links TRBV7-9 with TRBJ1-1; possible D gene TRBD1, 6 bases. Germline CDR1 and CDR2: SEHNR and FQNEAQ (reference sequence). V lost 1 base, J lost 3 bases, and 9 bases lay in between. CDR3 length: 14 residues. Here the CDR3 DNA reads TGTGCCAGCAGCTTAGTCGCAGGGGACACTGAAGCTTTCTTT. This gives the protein CASSLVAGDTEAFF.

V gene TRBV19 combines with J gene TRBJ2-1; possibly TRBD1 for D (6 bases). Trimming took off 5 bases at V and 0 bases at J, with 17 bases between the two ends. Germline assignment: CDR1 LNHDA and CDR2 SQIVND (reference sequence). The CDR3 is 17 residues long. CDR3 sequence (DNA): TGTGCCAGTAGTGGCAACAGGGTGAGGGTCTCCTACAATGAGCAGTTCTTC. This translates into CASSGNRVRVSYNEQFF.

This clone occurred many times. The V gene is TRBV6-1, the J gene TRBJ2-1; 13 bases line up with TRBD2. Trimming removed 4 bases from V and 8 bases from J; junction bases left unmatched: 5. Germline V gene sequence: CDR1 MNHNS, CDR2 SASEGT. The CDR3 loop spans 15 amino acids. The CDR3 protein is CASSGLAGGRDEQFF. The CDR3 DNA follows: TGTGCCAGCAGTGGACTAGCGGGGGGTCGGGATGAGCAGTTCTTC.

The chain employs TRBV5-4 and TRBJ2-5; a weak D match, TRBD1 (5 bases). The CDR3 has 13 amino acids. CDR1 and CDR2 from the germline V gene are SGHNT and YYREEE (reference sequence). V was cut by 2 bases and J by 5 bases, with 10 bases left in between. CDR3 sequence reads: CASSLGAVETQYF. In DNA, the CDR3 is TGTGCCAGCAGCTTAGGGGCGGTCGAGACCCAGTACTTC.

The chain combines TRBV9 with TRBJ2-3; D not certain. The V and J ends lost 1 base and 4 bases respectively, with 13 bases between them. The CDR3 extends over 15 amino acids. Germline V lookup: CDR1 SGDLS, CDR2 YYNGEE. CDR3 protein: CASSVSDLQPDTQYF. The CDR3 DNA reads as TGTGCCAGCAGCGTATCTGACCTACAGCCAGATACGCAGTATTTT.

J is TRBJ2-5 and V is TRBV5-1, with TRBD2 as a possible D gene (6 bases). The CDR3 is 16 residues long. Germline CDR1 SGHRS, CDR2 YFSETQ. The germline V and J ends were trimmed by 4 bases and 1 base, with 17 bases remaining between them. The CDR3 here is CASSDPSRGLQETQYF. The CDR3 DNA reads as TGCGCCAGCAGCGATCCTTCGCGGGGCCTCCAAGAGACCCAGTACTTC.

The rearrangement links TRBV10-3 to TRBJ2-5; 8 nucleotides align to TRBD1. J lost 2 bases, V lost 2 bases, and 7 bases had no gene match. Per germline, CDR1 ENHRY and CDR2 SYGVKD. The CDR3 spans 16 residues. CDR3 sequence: CAISEVKGTGQETQYF. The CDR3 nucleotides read TGTGCCATCAGTGAGGTTAAGGGGACAGGACAAGAGACCCAGTACTTC.

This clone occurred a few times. The CDR3: CASSFHSQGTEAFF. The CDR3 nucleotides read TGTGCCAGCAGCTTCCATTCCCAGGGCACTGAAGCTTTCTTT. The chain uses TRBV5-5 and TRBJ1-1; perhaps TRBD1 as D (5 bases). The CDR3 is 14 amino acids. The germline V and J ends were trimmed by 2 bases and 4 bases, with 12 bases remaining between them. CDR1 and CDR2 from the germline V gene are SGHKS and YYEKEE (reference sequence).

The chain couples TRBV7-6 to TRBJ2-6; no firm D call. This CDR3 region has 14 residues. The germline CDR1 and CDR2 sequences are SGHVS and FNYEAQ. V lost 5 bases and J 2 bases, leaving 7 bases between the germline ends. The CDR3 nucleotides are TGTGCCAGCAGCCTCCCTGCTGGGGCCAACGTCCTGACTTTC. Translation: CASSLPAGANVLTF.

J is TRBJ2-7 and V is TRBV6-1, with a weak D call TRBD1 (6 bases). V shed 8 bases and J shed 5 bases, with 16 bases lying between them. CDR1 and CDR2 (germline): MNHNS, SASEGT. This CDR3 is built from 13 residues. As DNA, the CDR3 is TGTGCCAGCCAAGAGGGGGTCAACGACGAGCAGTACTTC. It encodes CASQEGVNDEQYF.

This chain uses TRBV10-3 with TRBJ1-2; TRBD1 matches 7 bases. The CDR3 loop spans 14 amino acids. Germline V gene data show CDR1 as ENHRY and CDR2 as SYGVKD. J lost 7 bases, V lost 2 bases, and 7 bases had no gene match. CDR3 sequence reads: CAISEQGEWGGYTF. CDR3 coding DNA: TGTGCCATCAGTGAGCAGGGGGAGTGGGGTGGCTACACCTTC.

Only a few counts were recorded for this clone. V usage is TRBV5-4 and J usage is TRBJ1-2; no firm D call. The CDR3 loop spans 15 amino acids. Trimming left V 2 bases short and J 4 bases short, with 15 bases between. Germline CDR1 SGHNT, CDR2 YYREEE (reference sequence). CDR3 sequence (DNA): TGTGCCAGCAGCTTAGATAACGGAGGGAGCTATGGCTACACCTTC. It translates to CASSLDNGGSYGYTF.

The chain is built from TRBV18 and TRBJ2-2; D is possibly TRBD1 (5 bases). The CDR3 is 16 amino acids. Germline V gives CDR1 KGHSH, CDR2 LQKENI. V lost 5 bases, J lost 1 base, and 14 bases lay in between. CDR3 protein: CASSRGTGENTGELFF. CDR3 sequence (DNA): TGTGCCAGCTCAAGAGGAACAGGAGAGAACACCGGGGAGCTGTTTTTT.

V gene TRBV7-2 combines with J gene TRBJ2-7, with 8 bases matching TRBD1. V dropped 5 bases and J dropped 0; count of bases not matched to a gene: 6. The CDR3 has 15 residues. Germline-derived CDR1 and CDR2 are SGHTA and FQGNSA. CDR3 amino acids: CASSMTGVLSYEQYF. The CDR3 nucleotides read TGTGCCAGCAGCATGACAGGGGTCCTCTCCTACGAGCAGTACTTC.

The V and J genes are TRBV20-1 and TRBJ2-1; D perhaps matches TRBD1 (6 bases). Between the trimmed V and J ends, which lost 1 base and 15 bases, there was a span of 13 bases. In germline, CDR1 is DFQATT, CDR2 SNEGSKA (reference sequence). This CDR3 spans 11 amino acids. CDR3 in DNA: TGCAGTGCTAGAGTCTCGGACAGACGGTTCTTC. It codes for CSARVSDRRFF.